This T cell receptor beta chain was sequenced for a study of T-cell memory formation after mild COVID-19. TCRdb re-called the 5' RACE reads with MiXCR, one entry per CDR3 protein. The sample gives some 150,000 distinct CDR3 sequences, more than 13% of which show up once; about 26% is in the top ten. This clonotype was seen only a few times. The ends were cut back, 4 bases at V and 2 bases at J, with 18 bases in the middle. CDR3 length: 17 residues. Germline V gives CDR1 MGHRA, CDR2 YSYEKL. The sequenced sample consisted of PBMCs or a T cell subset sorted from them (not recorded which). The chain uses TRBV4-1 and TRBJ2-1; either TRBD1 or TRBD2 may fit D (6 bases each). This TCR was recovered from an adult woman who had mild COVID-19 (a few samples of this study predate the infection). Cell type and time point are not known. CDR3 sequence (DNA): TGCGCCAGCAGCCGAGCGCCGTGGGGGGCAGCCTACAATGAGCAGTTCTTC. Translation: CASSRAPWGAAYNEQFF.